This passage covers 14 T cell receptor beta chains from one sample sequenced in a study of T cell responses to AZD1222 COVID-19 vaccine. The assay was immunoSEQ multiplex PCR, and TCRdb's table has in-frame clones only and misses some. The repertoire holds roughly 100,000 clones, with 90% as singletons. Sequenced material: peripheral blood, taken on day 0 of AZD1222 vaccination. Receptor source: an adult in good health.

The chain employs TRBV11-1 and TRBJ1-1, with TRBD1 matching over 7 bases. V lost 4 bases, J lost 10 bases, and 3 bases stayed unmatched. The CDR3 consists of 11 residues. Germline CDR1 reads SGHAT; CDR2 reads FQDESV (reference sequence). CDR3 sequence (DNA): TGTGCCAGCAGCTACCAGGGGGGAGCTTTCTTT. Protein product: CASSYQGGAFF.

This clone was recorded once. The chain carries TRBV19 and TRBJ1-2; no definite D call. The CDR3 is 12 residues long. The germline V and J ends were trimmed by 7 bases and 8 bases, with 14 bases remaining between them. The germline V gene encodes CDR1 LNHDA and CDR2 SQIVND (reference sequence). CDR3 sequence: CASKRDVYGYTF. Here the CDR3 DNA reads TGTGCCAGTAAGAGGGATGTATACGGCTACACCTTC.

The chain is built from TRBV6-5 and TRBJ1-4; D is unresolved. CDR3 length equals 15 residues. Trimming pared 5 bases from V and 0 bases from J, leaving 10 bases between. The V gene's germline CDR1 is MNHEY and CDR2 SVGAGI. The CDR3 here is CASSLLDTTNEKLFF. CDR3 sequence (DNA): TGTGCCAGCAGTCTCCTTGACACAACTAATGAAAAACTGTTTTTT.

This chain uses TRBV2 with TRBJ1-2; tentative D call: TRBD1 (6 bases). Germline values: CDR1 SNHLY, CDR2 FYNNEI. Trimming took off 1 base at V and 4 bases at J, with 10 bases between the two ends. This CDR3 region has 14 residues. CDR3 DNA sequence: TGTGCCAGCAGTGAAGAAGGGGGGATCTATGGCTACACCTTC. This translates into CASSEEGGIYGYTF.

V and J are TRBV7-9 and TRBJ1-1, with D hard to call. Germline CDR1 is SEHNR and CDR2 is FQNEAQ (reference sequence). V was shortened by 1 base and J by 7 bases, with 4 bases between the two germline ends. The CDR3 spans 11 residues. CDR3 sequence: CASSLGVEAFF. In DNA, the CDR3 is TGTGCCAGCAGCTTAGGGGTTGAAGCTTTCTTT.

This chain's CDR3 is CASSPTPGYSGFANTGELFF. CDR3 nucleotide sequence: TGTGCCAGCAGTCCTACCCCGGGCTATAGCGGGTTTGCGAACACCGGGGAGCTGTTTTTT. The chain combines TRBV7-6 with TRBJ2-2; the match to TRBD2 covers 7 bases. Germline assignment: CDR1 SGHVS and CDR2 FNYEAQ. The V segment lost 6 bases and the J segment 0 bases; nucleotides outside the gene matches: 19. CDR3 length equals 20 residues.

The chain links TRBV5-4 to TRBJ2-5, with 8 bases identical to TRBD1. With V trimmed by 0 bases and J by 5 bases, 9 bases remained unmatched. The CDR3 length is 16 residues. The germline V gene encodes CDR1 SGHNT and CDR2 YYREEE (reference sequence). CDR3 DNA: TGTGCCAGCAGCTTGGACGGTGGACAGGGAGTGGAGACCCAGTACTTC. It codes for CASSLDGGQGVETQYF. Variable domain in full (rest from reference TRBV5-4 and TRBJ2-5): ETGVTQSPTHLIKTRGQQVTLRCSSQSGHNTVSWYQQALGQGPQFIFQYYREEENGRGNFPPRFSGLQFPNYSSELNVNALELDDSALYLCASSLDGGQGVETQYFGPGTRLLVL.

V usage is TRBV18 and J usage is TRBJ1-5; 8 nucleotides agree with TRBD1. This CDR3 comprises 14 residues. The germline V gene encodes CDR1 KGHSH and CDR2 LQKENI. Trimming took 6 bases from V and 5 from J; bases not matched to a gene: 6. The CDR3 DNA follows: TGTGCCAGCTCCCTGGACAGGGAGGATCAGCCCCAGCATTTT. Encoded protein: CASSLDREDQPQHF.

This chain uses TRBV29-1 with TRBJ2-3, with D maybe TRBD1 (6 bases). Germline V gene sequence: CDR1 SQVTM, CDR2 ANQGSEA. This CDR3 contains 14 residues. V was cut by 6 bases and J by 8 bases, with 21 bases left in between. The chain's CDR3 is CSVAIGGNQVTQYF. The CDR3 DNA reads as TGCAGCGTAGCGATAGGGGGAAACCAAGTTACGCAGTATTTT.

The DNA of the CDR3 is TGTGCCAGGGCGACAGGGGTGGACTTCGCAGATACGCAGTATTTT. Amino acid sequence: CARATGVDFADTQYF. The V gene is TRBV6-4, the J gene TRBJ2-3; the match to TRBD1 covers 8 bases. The germline V gene has CDR1 MRHNA and CDR2 SNTAGT. J was trimmed by 4 bases and V by 9 bases; bases with no gene match: 12. The CDR3 runs 15 residues.

V gene TRBV5-1 combines with J gene TRBJ2-5; no clear D. Germline CDR1 is SGHRS and CDR2 is YFSETQ. The V end was cut by 0 bases, the J end by 4 bases, with 10 bases between. There are 14 residues in the CDR3. CDR3 residues: CASSLGGLRETQYF. Written as DNA, the CDR3 is TGCGCCAGCAGCTTGGGGGGTTTGAGAGAGACCCAGTACTTC.

The chain has TRBV27 and TRBJ2-7, with D possibly TRBD2 on 5 matching bases. The CDR3 loop spans 12 amino acids. Trimming cost V 10 bases and J 3 bases, with 13 bases left between them. Germline-derived CDR1 and CDR2 are MNHEY and SMNVEV (reference sequence). The CDR3 DNA sequence: TGTGCCACCAAAACCGGAGGCTACGAGCAGTACTTC. This encodes CATKTGGYEQYF.

The CDR3 region is CASSHASAKNIQYF. In DNA form, the CDR3 reads TGTGCCAGCAGCCATGCTTCTGCCAAAAACATTCAGTACTTC. The V and J genes are TRBV14 and TRBJ2-4, with D uncertain. The CDR3 length is 14 residues. The V gene lost 3 bases and the J gene lost 1 base, with 7 bases spanning the gap. Germline V gene lookup returns CDR1 SGHDN and CDR2 FVKESK. Supplemented by reference TRBV14 and TRBJ2-4, the full variable domain reads EAGVTQFPSHSVIEKGQTVTLRCDPISGHDNLYWYRRVMGKEIKFLLHFVKESKQDESGMPNNRFLAERTGGTYSTLKVQPAELEDSGVYFCASSHASAKNIQYFGAGTRLSVL.

The V gene is TRBV2, the J gene TRBJ2-5, with TRBD1 identical over 10 bases. Germline V lookup: CDR1 SNHLY, CDR2 FYNNEI. The CDR3 is 14 residues long. The trim removed 5 bases at V and 5 bases at J, leaving 5 bases unmatched. The CDR3 sequence: CASSRRTGGETQYF. The CDR3, as DNA: TGTGCCAGCAGTCGCCGGACAGGGGGTGAGACCCAGTACTTC.